This T cell receptor (beta chain) was sequenced during a study of T-cell reconstitution after alpha-beta-depleted transplantation in children. Overall study findings and caveats: A year post-transplant, T-cell counts and diversity derived mostly from newly produced T cells.

The CDR3 loop spans 14 amino acids. V lost 7 bases to trimming and J lost 0 bases, with 9 bases between them. Germline assignment: CDR1 MNHNS and CDR2 SASEGT. This sample's TCRbeta library carried unique molecular identifier barcodes. TCRdb itself ran the PCR reads through MiXCR, one entry per CDR3 protein. The data contain about 300,000 distinct CDR3 sequences, around 7.1% of them singletons. This clonotype was seen ten or more times. The antigen is unknown. This receptor was taken from a female patient younger than 10 who had a stem cell transplant for Fanconi anemia, so the T cells may come from the graft donor. Source: peripheral blood, taken 360 days after TCRalphabeta/CD19-depleted stem cell transplant. The rearrangement uses TRBV6-1 and TRBJ2-2; tentatively, D is TRBD1 (6 bases). The CDR3 loop reads CASIGQSNTGELFF. As DNA, the CDR3 is TGTGCCAGCATTGGACAGTCGAACACCGGGGAGCTGTTTTTT.